The entry below gives a single T cell receptor beta chain sequence along with its context. Its matching antigen is unknown. The investigators reverse transcribed all of the isolated RNA, so they sequenced expressed TCRB transcripts. Data came from immunoSEQ multiplex PCR; TCRdb stores just in-frame clones and leaves some out. The sample carries 300,000 to 400,000 clones, approximately 15% recorded once. The trim removed 8 bases at V and 1 base at J, leaving 9 bases unmatched. The germline V gene has CDR1 SGHRS and CDR2 YFSETQ. The CDR3 covers 15 residues. This record belongs to a study of beta chain features in type 1 diabetes. Study-wide findings and caveats: All four CD4+ subsets of Type 1 diabetes patients contained TCRB CDR3s that were moderately but significantly shorter. TCRB rearrangement may or may not be influenced by HLA type; here this remained unresolved.

This sequence originates from a woman between 18 and 29 years old with type 1 diabetes. The V gene is TRBV5-1, the J gene TRBJ2-1, with 7 positions matching TRBD1. The specimen sequenced was naive CD4+ T cells from blood. The CDR3 DNA sequence: TGCGCCAGTAACACAGGGGTAGGATCCTACAATGAGCAGTTCTTC. Its protein is CASNTGVGSYNEQFF.